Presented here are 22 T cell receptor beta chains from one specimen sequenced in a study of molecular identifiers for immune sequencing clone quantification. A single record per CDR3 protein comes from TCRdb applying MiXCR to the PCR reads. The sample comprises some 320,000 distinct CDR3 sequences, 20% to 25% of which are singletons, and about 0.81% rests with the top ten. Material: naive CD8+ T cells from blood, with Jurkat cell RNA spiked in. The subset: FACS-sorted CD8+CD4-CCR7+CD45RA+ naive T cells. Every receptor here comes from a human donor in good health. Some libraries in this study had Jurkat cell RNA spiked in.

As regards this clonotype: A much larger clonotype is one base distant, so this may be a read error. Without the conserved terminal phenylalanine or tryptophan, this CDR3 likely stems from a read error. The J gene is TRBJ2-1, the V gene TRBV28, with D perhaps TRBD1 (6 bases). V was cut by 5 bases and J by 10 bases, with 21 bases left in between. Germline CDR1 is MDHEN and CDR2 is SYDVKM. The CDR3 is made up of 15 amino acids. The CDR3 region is CASSPGQGSAREQFL. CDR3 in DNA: TGTGCCAGCAGTCCTGGGCAGGGGTCGGCCCGAGAGCAGTTCCTC.

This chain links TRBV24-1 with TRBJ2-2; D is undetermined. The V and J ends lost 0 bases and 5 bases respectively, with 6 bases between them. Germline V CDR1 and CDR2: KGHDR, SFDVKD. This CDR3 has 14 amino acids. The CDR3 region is CATSDLSNTGELFF. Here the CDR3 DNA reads TGTGCCACCAGTGATTTGAGTAATACCGGGGAGCTGTTTTTT.

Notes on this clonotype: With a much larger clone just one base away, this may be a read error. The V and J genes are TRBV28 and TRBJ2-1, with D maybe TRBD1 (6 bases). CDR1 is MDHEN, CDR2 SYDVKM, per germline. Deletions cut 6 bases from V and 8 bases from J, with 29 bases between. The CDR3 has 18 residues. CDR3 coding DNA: TGTGCCAGCAGGGGACGGCGAAAAACCAGGGGTAATGTGGATGAGCAGTTCTTC. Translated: CASRGRRKTRGNVDEQFF.

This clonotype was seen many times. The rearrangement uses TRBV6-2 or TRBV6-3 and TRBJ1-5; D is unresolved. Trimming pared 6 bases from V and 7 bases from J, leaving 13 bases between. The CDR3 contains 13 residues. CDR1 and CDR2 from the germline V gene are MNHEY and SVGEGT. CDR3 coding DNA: TGTGCCAGCAGCGCCACATCCCGGCAGCCCCAGCATTTT. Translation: CASSATSRQPQHF.

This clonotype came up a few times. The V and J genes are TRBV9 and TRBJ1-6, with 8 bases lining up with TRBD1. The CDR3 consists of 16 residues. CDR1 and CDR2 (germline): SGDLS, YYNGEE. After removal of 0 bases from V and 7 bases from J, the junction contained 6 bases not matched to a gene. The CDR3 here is CASSVDGQGGNSPLHF. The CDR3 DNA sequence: TGTGCCAGCAGCGTAGATGGACAGGGTGGAAATTCACCCCTCCACTTT.

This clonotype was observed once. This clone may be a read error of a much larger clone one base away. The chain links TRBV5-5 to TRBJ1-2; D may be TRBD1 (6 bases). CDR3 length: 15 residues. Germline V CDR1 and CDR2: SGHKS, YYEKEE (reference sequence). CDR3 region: CAGSLPPGATEGYTF. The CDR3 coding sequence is TGTGCCGGCAGCTTACCCCCGGGGGCCACCGAGGGCTACACCTTC.

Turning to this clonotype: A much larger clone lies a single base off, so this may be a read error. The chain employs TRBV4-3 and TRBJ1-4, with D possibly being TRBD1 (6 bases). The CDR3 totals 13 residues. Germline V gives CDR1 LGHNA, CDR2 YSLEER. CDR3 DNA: TGCGCCAGCAGCCAAGATAGAAGGGGGACGGCGAGTTTT. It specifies CASSQDRRGTASF.

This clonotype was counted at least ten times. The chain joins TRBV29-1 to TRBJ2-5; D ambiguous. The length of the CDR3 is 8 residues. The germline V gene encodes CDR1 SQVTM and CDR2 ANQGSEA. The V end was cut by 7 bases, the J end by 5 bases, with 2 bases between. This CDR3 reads CSDETQYF. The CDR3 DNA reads TGCAGCGACGAGACCCAGTACTTC. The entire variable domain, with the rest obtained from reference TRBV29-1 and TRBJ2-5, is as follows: SAVISQKPSRDICQRGTSLTIQCQVDSQVTMMFWYRQQPGQSLTLIATANQGSEATYESGFVIDKFPISRPNLTFSTLTVSNMSPEDSSIYLCSDETQYFGPGTRLLVL.

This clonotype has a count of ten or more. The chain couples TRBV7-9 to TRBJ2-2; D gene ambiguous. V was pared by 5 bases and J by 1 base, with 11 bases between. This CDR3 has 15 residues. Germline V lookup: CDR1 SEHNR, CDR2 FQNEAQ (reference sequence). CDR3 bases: TGTGCCAGCAGCCTTCCGGTGGTGAACACCGGGGAGCTGTTTTTT. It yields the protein CASSLPVVNTGELFF.

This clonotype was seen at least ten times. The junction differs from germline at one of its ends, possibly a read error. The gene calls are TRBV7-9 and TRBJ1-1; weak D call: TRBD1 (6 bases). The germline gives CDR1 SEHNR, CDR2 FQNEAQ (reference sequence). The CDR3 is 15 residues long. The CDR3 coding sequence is TGTGCCAGCAGCTCAGTGAGGGGGATGAACACTGGAGCTTTCTTT. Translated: CASSSVRGMNTGAFF.

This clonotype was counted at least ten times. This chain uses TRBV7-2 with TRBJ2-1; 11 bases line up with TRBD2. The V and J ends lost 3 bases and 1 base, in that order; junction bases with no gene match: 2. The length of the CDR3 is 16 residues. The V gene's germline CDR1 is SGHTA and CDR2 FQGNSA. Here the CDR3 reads CASSLLAGGSYNEQFF. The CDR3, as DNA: TGTGCCAGCAGCTTGCTAGCGGGGGGTTCCTACAATGAGCAGTTCTTC.

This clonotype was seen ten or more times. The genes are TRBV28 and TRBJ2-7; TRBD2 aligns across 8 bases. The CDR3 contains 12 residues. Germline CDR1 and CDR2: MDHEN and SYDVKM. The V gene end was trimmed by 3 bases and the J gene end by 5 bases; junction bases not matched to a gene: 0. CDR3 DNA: TGTGCCAGCAGTTTGCGGGGGGACGAGCAGTACTTC. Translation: CASSLRGDEQYF.

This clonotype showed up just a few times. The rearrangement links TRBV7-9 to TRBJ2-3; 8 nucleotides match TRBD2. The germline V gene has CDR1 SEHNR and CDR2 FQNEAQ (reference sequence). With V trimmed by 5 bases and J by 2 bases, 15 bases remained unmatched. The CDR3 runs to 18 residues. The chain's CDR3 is CASSPVFSGGPNTDTQYF. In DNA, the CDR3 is TGTGCCAGCAGCCCGGTCTTTTCGGGAGGGCCAAACACAGATACGCAGTATTTT.

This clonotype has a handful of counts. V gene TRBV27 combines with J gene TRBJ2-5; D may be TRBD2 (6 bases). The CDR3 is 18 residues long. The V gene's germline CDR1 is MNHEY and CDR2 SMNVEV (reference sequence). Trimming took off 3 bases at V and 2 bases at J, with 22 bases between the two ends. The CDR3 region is CASSLGTVGHTGQETQYF. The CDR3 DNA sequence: TGTGCCAGCAGTTTGGGGACTGTCGGTCACACCGGACAAGAGACCCAGTACTTC.

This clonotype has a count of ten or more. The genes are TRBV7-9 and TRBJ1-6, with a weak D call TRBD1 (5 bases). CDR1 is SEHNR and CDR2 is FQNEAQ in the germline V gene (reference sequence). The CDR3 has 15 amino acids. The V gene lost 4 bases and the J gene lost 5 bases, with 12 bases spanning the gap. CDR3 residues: CASSSGPTDNSPLHF. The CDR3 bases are TGTGCCAGCAGCTCGGGACCTACTGATAATTCACCCCTCCACTTT.

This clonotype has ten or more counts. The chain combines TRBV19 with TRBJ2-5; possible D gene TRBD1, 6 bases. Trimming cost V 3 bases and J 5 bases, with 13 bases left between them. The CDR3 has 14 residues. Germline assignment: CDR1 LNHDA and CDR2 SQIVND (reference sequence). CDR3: CASSMYRDGETQYF. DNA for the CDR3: TGTGCCAGTAGTATGTACAGGGACGGTGAGACCCAGTACTTC.

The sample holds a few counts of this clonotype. CDR3: CASSPREYGSSGANVLTF. The CDR3 DNA reads TGCGCCAGCAGCCCCCGCGAATACGGATCATCTGGGGCCAACGTCCTGACTTTC. The chain carries TRBV4-3 and TRBJ2-6; D ambiguous. The V end lost 4 bases, the J end lost 1 base, and 17 bases lay between the germline ends. Germline CDR1 LGHNA, CDR2 YSLEER. The CDR3 is 18 residues long.

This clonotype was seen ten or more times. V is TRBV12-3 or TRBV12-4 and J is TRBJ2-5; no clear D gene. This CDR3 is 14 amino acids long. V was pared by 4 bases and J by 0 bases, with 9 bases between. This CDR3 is CASSYPGYQETQYF. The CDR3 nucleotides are TGTGCCAGCAGTTACCCAGGTTACCAAGAGACCCAGTACTTC.

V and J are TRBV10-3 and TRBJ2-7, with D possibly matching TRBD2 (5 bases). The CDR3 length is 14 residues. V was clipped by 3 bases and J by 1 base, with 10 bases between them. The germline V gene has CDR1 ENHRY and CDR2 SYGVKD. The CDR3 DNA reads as TGTGCCATCAGTGATAGGGAGAATTCCTACGAGCAGTACTTC. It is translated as CAISDRENSYEQYF.

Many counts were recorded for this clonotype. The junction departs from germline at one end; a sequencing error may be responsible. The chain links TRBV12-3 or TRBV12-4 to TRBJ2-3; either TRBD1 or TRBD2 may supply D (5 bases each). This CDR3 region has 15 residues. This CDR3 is CASTNRDPQGGLRHF. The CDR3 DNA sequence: TGTGCCAGCACCAACCGGGACCCCCAGGGTGGCCTCCGGCATTTT.

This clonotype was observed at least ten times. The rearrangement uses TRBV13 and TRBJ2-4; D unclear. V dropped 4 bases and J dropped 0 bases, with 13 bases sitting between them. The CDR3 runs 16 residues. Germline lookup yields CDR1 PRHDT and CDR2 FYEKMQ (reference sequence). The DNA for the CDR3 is TGTGCCAGCAGCTCCGAGTTTGGTGGAGCCAAAAACATTCAGTACTTC. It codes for CASSSEFGGAKNIQYF.

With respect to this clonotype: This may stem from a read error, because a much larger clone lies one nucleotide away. CDR3 bases: TGTGCCAGCAGGGGTTATACGGGACAGGCTACCCACGAGCAGTACTTC. Protein sequence: CASRGYTGQATHEQYF. The gene calls are TRBV12-3 or TRBV12-4 and TRBJ2-7; 8 nucleotides align to TRBD1. The CDR3 contains 16 residues. Trimming took 6 bases from V and 5 from J; bases not matched to a gene: 15.